The clone carrying this T cell receptor beta chain was observed a handful of times. The target antigen is unknown. The sample comes from a study of CD8 T cells in ankylosing spondylitis. The study, taken as a whole, reports: A TCR beta motif made of several highly homologous variants seemed typical of ankylosing spondylitis blood.

Making use of molecular barcodes, quantitative 5'-RACE generated TCR beta libraries. Each CDR3 protein gets one entry after TCRdb re-called the 5' RACE reads with MiXCR. The table shows under 250,000 distinct CDR3 sequences, with 7% to 10% occurring only once. Trimming removed 2 bases from V and 6 bases from J, with 7 bases in between. The CDR3 extends over 12 amino acids. CDR1 SEHNR and CDR2 FQNEAQ come from the germline V gene (reference sequence). This receptor was obtained from a female donor with ankylosing spondylitis or in good health (not recorded which). The gene calls are TRBV7-9 and TRBJ1-2, with D unclear. Sequencing input: blood, either unsorted or a sorted T cell fraction (not recorded which). The DNA for the CDR3 is TGTGCCAGCAGCTTAATAACCCATGGCTACACCTTC. It encodes CASSLITHGYTF.